This T cell receptor beta chain was profiled in a study of OX40 agonist ivuxolimab in advanced cancers. TCRdb's copy holds only in-frame clones and misses some; the assay was immunoSEQ multiplex PCR. The sample includes about 55,000 clones, roughly 80% of them seen just once. Whole-study results and caveats: Which antigen the expanded peripheral T cells recognized is unknown. Some patients without response likewise showed low normalized clonal expansion.

With respect to this clone: Its antigen is as yet unknown.

From germline, CDR1 is SQVTM and CDR2 ANQGSEA. CDR3 length: 17 amino acids. V was cut by 3 bases and J by 4 bases, with 22 bases left in between. The source of this sequence is an adult with an advanced solid tumor such as melanoma, head and neck, liver or kidney cancer. V is TRBV29-1 and J is TRBJ1-3; D remains ambiguous. Sequenced material: CD4+ or CD8+ T cells sorted from blood, taken in a trial of the OX40 agonist ivuxolimab. DNA for the CDR3: TGCAGCGTTGACCCCCCAGAGGCGGGTAGTTGGGGAAACACCATATATTTT. Amino acids: CSVDPPEAGSWGNTIYF.